The 27 T cell receptor beta chains below all came from one sample that was sequenced in a study of T-cell reconstitution after alpha-beta-depleted transplantation in children. Using unique molecular identifiers, the investigators prepared the TCRbeta library. TCRdb used MiXCR to reprocess the PCR reads, holding one entry per CDR3 protein. The sample shows around 250,000 distinct CDR3 sequences, about a tenth of them seen only once. Here the sequenced sample was PBMCs from the stem cell graft donor, taken from the stem cell graft. These receptors all come from a human donor who donated a stem cell graft to a child with SCID.

This clonotype was picked up a small number of times. The DNA of the CDR3 is TGTGCCAGCTCACCACCTCCGGGGTTGGGGGCCTACGAGCAGTACTTC. Its translation is CASSPPPGLGAYEQYF. The rearrangement links TRBV18 to TRBJ2-7; the D gene could be TRBD1 or TRBD2 (5 bases each). In germline, CDR1 is KGHSH, CDR2 LQKENI. This CDR3 comprises 16 residues. Trimming shortened V by 0 bases and J by 2 bases, and 14 bases separated the two germline ends.

This clonotype has a count of ten or more. This chain joins TRBV6-1 and TRBJ2-3, with no clear D. The V gene's germline CDR1 is MNHNS and CDR2 SASEGT. V lost 6 bases, J lost 2 bases, and 9 bases lay in between. This CDR3 is built from 13 residues. As DNA, the CDR3 is TGTGCCAGCAGACCCGGAGTCACAGATACGCAGTATTTT. Translating it yields CASRPGVTDTQYF.

The genes are TRBV20-1 and TRBJ2-7, with D unresolved. V lost 6 bases and J 1 base, leaving 7 bases between the germline ends. The CDR3 sequence is 11 residues long. CDR1 DFQATT and CDR2 SNEGSKA come from the germline V gene (reference sequence). The CDR3 region is CSAYGSYEQYF. Here the CDR3 DNA reads TGCAGTGCATACGGATCCTACGAGCAGTACTTC.

This clonotype was seen ten or more times. The chain carries TRBV27 and TRBJ2-5; D possibly uses TRBD1 or TRBD2 (5 bases each). CDR1 and CDR2 from the germline V gene are MNHEY and SMNVEV (reference sequence). The CDR3 is made up of 14 amino acids. The V end lost 4 bases, the J end lost 3 bases, and 12 bases lay between the germline ends. CDR3 nucleotides: TGTGCCAGCAGTTCATGGGACGGCAAAGAGACCCAGTACTTC. Translating gives CASSSWDGKETQYF.

This clonotype has a handful of counts. The gene calls are TRBV7-2 and TRBJ2-7, with a tentative D call TRBD2 (6 bases). CDR1 is SGHTA and CDR2 is FQGNSA in the germline V gene. Between the trimmed V and J ends, which lost 5 bases and 6 bases, there was a span of 20 bases. This CDR3 region has 15 residues. This chain's CDR3 is CASSRTYDGRSEQYF. The CDR3 DNA is TGTGCCAGCAGCCGAACTTACGACGGGAGAAGCGAGCAGTACTTC.

The sample holds a few counts of this clonotype. The rearrangement joins TRBV19 to TRBJ2-3, with 9 bases lining up with TRBD2. The trim removed 10 bases at V and 2 bases at J, leaving 13 bases unmatched. From germline, CDR1 is LNHDA and CDR2 SQIVND (reference sequence). CDR3 length equals 16 residues. CDR3 DNA: TGTGCCACAAGCGGGGGGTTAACTTTAAACACAGATACGCAGTATTTT. Amino acid sequence: CATSGGLTLNTDTQYF.

V and J are TRBV27 and TRBJ2-5; 11 nucleotides match TRBD2. Germline CDR1 MNHEY, CDR2 SMNVEV (reference sequence). The J segment lost 1 base and the V segment lost 5 bases, leaving 9 bases of the junction unmatched. CDR3 length equals 17 residues. As DNA, the CDR3 is TGTGCCAGCAGTCAAATTAGACTAGCGGGGATCCAAGAGACCCAGTACTTC. Its translation: CASSQIRLAGIQETQYF.

The chain uses TRBV12-3 or TRBV12-4 and TRBJ1-1; 8 positions match TRBD1. There are 15 residues in the CDR3. Trimming cost V 6 bases and J 3 bases; bases outside gene matches: 9. Here the CDR3 reads CASRTSDRADTEAFF. DNA for the CDR3: TGTGCCAGCAGAACCTCGGACAGGGCCGACACTGAAGCTTTCTTT.

The chain joins TRBV29-1 to TRBJ2-5; D is possibly TRBD1 or TRBD2 (5 bases each). The CDR3 runs 13 residues. The ends were cut back, 4 bases at V and 5 bases at J, with 14 bases in the middle. In germline, CDR1 is SQVTM, CDR2 ANQGSEA. This CDR3 reads CSVGGPAQETQYF. CDR3 sequence (DNA): TGCAGCGTTGGGGGACCGGCGCAGGAGACCCAGTACTTC. Full variable domain (remainder filled in from reference TRBV29-1 and TRBJ2-5): SAVISQKPSRDICQRGTSLTIQCQVDSQVTMMFWYRQQPGQSLTLIATANQGSEATYESGFVIDKFPISRPNLTFSTLTVSNMSPEDSSIYLCSVGGPAQETQYFGPGTRLLVL.

CDR3 loop: CASSSPSGRNEQFF. DNA of the CDR3: TGCGCCAGCAGCTCCCCCAGCGGGAGGAATGAGCAGTTCTTC. This chain connects TRBV5-1 to TRBJ2-1, with TRBD2 identical over 9 bases. Germline V CDR1 and CDR2: SGHRS, YFSETQ. This CDR3 is built from 14 residues. The J segment lost 7 bases and the V segment lost 3 bases, leaving 5 bases of the junction unmatched.

V is TRBV5-1 and J is TRBJ2-3; the D is unclear. This CDR3 has 14 amino acids. Germline V gene lookup returns CDR1 SGHRS and CDR2 YFSETQ. The ends were cut back, 0 bases at V and 4 bases at J, with 9 bases in the middle. The CDR3 DNA follows: TGCGCCAGCAGCTTGGAGCGTCGTTCAGATACGCAGTATTTT. This gives the protein CASSLERRSDTQYF.

In its sample, this clonotype was seen many times. The CDR3 spells CASSIRQAEELFF. DNA for the CDR3: TGTGCCAGCAGTATCCGCCAAGCGGAAGAACTGTTTTTT. This chain joins TRBV12-3 or TRBV12-4 and TRBJ1-4; D gene unclear. The germline V and J ends were trimmed by 5 bases and 12 bases, with 16 bases remaining between them. The CDR3 consists of 13 residues.

This clonotype was seen a few times. The V gene is TRBV15, the J gene TRBJ2-7; D is perhaps TRBD1 or TRBD2 (5 bases each). The CDR3 contains 16 residues. Trimming took off 2 bases at V and 2 bases at J, with 16 bases between the two ends. Germline CDR1 is LNHNV and CDR2 is YYDKDF (reference sequence). The CDR3: CATSRRGQGRTYEQYF. DNA for the CDR3: TGTGCCACCAGCAGAAGAGGGCAGGGTAGGACCTACGAGCAGTACTTC. Full variable domain (missing parts from reference TRBV15 and TRBJ2-7): DAMVIQNPRYQVTQFGKPVTLSCSQTLNHNVMYWYQQKSSQAPKLLFHYYDKDFNNEADTPDNFQSRRPNTSFCFLDIRSPGLGDTAMYLCATSRRGQGRTYEQYFGPGTRLTVT.

The chain carries TRBV5-1 and TRBJ2-7; TRBD1 agrees at 12 bases. CDR1 SGHRS and CDR2 YFSETQ come from the germline V gene. The CDR3 loop spans 14 amino acids. The trim removed 4 bases at V and 6 bases at J, leaving 5 bases unmatched. CDR3 in amino acids: CASSRGTGGGEQYF. Written as DNA, the CDR3 is TGCGCCAGCAGCAGGGGGACAGGGGGCGGCGAGCAGTACTTC.

This clonotype came up many times. The chain is built from TRBV5-1 and TRBJ2-1; 7 bases are a match to TRBD2. CDR1 and CDR2 (germline): SGHRS, YFSETQ. The CDR3 runs 14 residues. The J segment lost 4 bases and the V segment lost 4 bases, leaving 5 bases of the junction unmatched. CDR3 sequence: CASSVRGSYNEQFF. Written as DNA, the CDR3 is TGCGCCAGCAGCGTACGCGGGAGTTACAATGAGCAGTTCTTC.

This clonotype was counted many times. The gene calls are TRBV21-1 and TRBJ2-3; no DNA check was done on the table's D call, TRBD1. TRBV21-1 corresponds to a pseudogene. The CDR3 runs 17 residues. The CDR3 nucleotides read TGTGCCAGCAGCAACCATCCTGACAGGGGAGCAACAGATACGCAGTATTTT. It codes for CASSNHPDRGATDTQYF.

This clonotype was counted a few times. V is TRBV7-3 and J is TRBJ2-3, with 7 bases identical to TRBD1. CDR1 is SGHTA and CDR2 is FQGTGA in the germline V gene. V was clipped by 5 bases and J by 6 bases; unmatched bases: 5. The length of the CDR3 is 13 residues. CDR3 nucleotides: TGTGCCAGCAGCAGGATACAGGGGGATACGCAGTATTTT. Protein: CASSRIQGDTQYF.

The J gene is TRBJ2-3, the V gene TRBV5-1, with TRBD2 as a possible D gene (5 bases). Germline CDR1 is SGHRS and CDR2 is YFSETQ. Trimming stripped 4 bases from V and 0 bases from J, with 15 bases between. The CDR3 spans 16 residues. For the CDR3, the DNA is TGCGCCAGCAGCCCCGGACTGACCCCGAGCACAGATACGCAGTATTTT. This translates into CASSPGLTPSTDTQYF.

This clonotype appeared a few times. The rearrangement joins TRBV9 to TRBJ2-1; TRBD2 matches at 12 bases. CDR3 size: 15 residues. Germline-derived CDR1 and CDR2 are SGDLS and YYNGEE. V lost 3 bases and J lost 8; bases outside the gene matches: 6. The CDR3 region has the DNA TGTGCCAGCAGCGAACGACTAGCGGGGGAAGATGAGCAGTTCTTC. It codes for CASSERLAGEDEQFF.

At least ten counts were recorded for this clonotype. The chain combines TRBV7-8 with TRBJ2-7; D is ambiguous. Germline CDR1 reads SGHVS; CDR2 reads FQNEAQ. The CDR3 contains 14 residues. Trimming removed 1 base from V and 0 bases from J, with 7 bases in between. CDR3 in amino acids: CASSLEYGSYEQYF. Here the CDR3 DNA reads TGTGCCAGCAGCTTAGAGTACGGCTCCTACGAGCAGTACTTC. Variable domain in full (rest from reference TRBV7-8 and TRBJ2-7): GAGVSQSPRYKVAKRGQDVALRCDPISGHVSLFWYQQALGQGPEFLTYFQNEAQLDKSGLPSDRFFAERPEGSVSTLKIQRTQQEDSAVYLCASSLEYGSYEQYFGPGTRLTVT.

V is TRBV5-1 and J is TRBJ1-3, with TRBD1 matching over 12 bases. This CDR3 region has 16 residues. V gave up 7 bases and J gave up 2 bases; unmatched junction bases: 7. The germline gives CDR1 SGHRS, CDR2 YFSETQ. Here the CDR3 DNA reads TGCGCCAGCGGATGGGACAGGGGGCTTCCTGGAAACACCATATATTTT. Translating it yields CASGWDRGLPGNTIYF.

The rearrangement uses TRBV18 and TRBJ1-2; D is undetermined. This CDR3 has 16 residues. Trimming removed 4 bases from V and 0 bases from J, with 15 bases in between. Germline assignment: CDR1 KGHSH and CDR2 LQKENI. In DNA form, the CDR3 reads TGTGCCAGCTCACTGAACGGAGGCGCCCCTAACTATGGCTACACCTTC. This sequence encodes CASSLNGGAPNYGYTF.

J is TRBJ2-1 and V is TRBV7-3; 10 bases align to TRBD2. The CDR3 is made up of 18 amino acids. Trimming took 5 bases from V and 0 from J; bases not matched to a gene: 10. Germline CDR1 SGHTA, CDR2 FQGTGA. In DNA, the CDR3 is TGTGCCAGCAGCCCAATCCTAGCGGGGGAGAACTCCTACAATGAGCAGTTCTTC. Amino acids: CASSPILAGENSYNEQFF.

The chain employs TRBV10-3 and TRBJ1-1; 9 positions match TRBD1. The CDR3 loop spans 15 amino acids. The germline V gene has CDR1 ENHRY and CDR2 SYGVKD. With V trimmed by 6 bases and J by 2 bases, 7 bases remained unmatched. CDR3 sequence reads: CAISQGTGINTEAFF. The CDR3 nucleotides are TGTGCCATCAGCCAGGGGACAGGGATTAACACTGAAGCTTTCTTT.

The chain employs TRBV12-3 or TRBV12-4 and TRBJ2-3; the D is unclear. V was trimmed by 5 bases and J by 2 bases, leaving 14 bases between them. The CDR3 is 15 amino acids. Written as DNA, the CDR3 is TGTGCCAGCAGTCCCGGCCGCTTCAACACAGATACGCAGTATTTT. Amino acids: CASSPGRFNTDTQYF.

This clonotype appeared a single time. This CDR3 reads CASSNRTRSGRHSNTGELFF. The DNA of the CDR3 is TGCGCCAGCAGCAACAGAACCCGCTCGGGGAGGCACTCGAACACCGGGGAGCTGTTTTTT. The rearrangement joins TRBV5-1 to TRBJ2-2, with D tentatively TRBD2 (6 bases). The V end was cut by 4 bases, the J end by 0 bases, with 25 bases between. In germline, CDR1 is SGHRS, CDR2 YFSETQ. This CDR3 is 20 amino acids long.

This clonotype came up a few times. The genes are TRBV12-3 or TRBV12-4 and TRBJ1-1; the D gene is possibly TRBD1 (6 bases). The CDR3 is 17 residues long. Deletions cut 6 bases from V and 0 bases from J, with 20 bases between. The DNA of the CDR3 is TGTGCCAGCAGCCGTATCCGGGACATCTACATGAACACTGAAGCTTTCTTT. It specifies CASSRIRDIYMNTEAFF.